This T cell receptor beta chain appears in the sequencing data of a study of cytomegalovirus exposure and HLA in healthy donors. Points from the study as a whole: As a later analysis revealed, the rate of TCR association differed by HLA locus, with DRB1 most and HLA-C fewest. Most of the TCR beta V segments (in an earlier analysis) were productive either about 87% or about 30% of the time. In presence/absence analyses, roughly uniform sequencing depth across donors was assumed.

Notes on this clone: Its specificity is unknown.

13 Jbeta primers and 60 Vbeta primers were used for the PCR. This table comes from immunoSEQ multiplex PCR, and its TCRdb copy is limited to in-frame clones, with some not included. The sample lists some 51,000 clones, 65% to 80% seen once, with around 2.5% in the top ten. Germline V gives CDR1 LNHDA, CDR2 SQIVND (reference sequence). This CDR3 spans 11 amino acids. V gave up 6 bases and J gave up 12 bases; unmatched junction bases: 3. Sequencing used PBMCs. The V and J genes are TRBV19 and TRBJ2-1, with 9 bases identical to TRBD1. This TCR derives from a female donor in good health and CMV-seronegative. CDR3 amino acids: CASRGTGRQFF. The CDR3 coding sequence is TGTGCCAGTAGAGGGACAGGGAGGCAGTTCTTC. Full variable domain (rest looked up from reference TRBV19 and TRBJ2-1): DGGITQSPKYLFRKEGQNVTLSCEQNLNHDAMYWYRQDPGQGLRLIYYSQIVNDFQKGDIAEGYSVSREKKESFPLTVTSAQKNPTAFYLCASRGTGRQFFGPGTRLTVL.